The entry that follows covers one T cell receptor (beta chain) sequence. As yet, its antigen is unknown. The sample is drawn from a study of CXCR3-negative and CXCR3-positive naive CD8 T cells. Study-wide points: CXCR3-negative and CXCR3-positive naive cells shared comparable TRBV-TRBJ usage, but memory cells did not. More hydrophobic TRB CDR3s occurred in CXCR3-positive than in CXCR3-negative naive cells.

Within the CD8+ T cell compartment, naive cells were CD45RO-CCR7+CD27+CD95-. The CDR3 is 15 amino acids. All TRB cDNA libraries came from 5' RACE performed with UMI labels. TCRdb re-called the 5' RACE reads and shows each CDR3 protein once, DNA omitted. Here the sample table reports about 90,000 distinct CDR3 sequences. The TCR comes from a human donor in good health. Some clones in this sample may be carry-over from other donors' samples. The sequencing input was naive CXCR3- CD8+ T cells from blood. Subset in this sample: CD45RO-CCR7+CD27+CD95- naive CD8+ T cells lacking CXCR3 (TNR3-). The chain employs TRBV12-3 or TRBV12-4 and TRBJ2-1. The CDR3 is CASRPTRTAYNEQFF.